This paragraph covers one T cell receptor (beta chain) sequence. Its antigen is still unknown. CDR1 and CDR2 (germline): SGHVS, FQNEAQ. The CDR3 runs to 14 residues. The J segment lost 8 bases and the V segment lost 6 bases, leaving 9 bases of the junction unmatched. This sample is drawn from a study of blood T cell dynamics during melanoma immunotherapy. About the research overall: Patients with metastatic melanoma got pembrolizumab or nivolumab-ipilimumab as first-line care. Study outcomes and limitations: At W3, later disease-control patients showed bifurcated PBMC repertoire changes, unlike progressors.

The time point is: pre-treatment baseline. One draw preceded checkpoint blockade; another followed its first cycle at week 3. Prior systemic cancer therapy, immunosuppressant use and other active malignancies excluded patients. Sequencing was performed with immunoSEQ multiplex PCR; in TCRdb, only in-frame clones are kept and a portion is missing. The sample lists 10,000 to 15,000 clones, about 86% occurring once. This chain uses TRBV7-8 with TRBJ1-4; TRBD1 agrees at 7 bases. The sequence was obtained from a human donor with melanoma. This sample comprised blood, obtained from a patient treated with checkpoint blockade. CDR3 in amino acids: CASSSGQTGEKLFF. The CDR3 nucleotides are TGTGCCAGCAGTTCGGGACAGACGGGGGAAAAACTGTTTTTT.